Sequencing of this T cell receptor beta chain was carried out in a study of CXCR3-negative and CXCR3-positive naive CD8 T cells. Study summary: The dataset comprises some 150 million TRB reads in total, with about 1.5 +/- 0.3 million reads per library.

Per the germline V gene, CDR1 is LGHNA and CDR2 is YSLEER. CDR3 size: 17 residues. The libraries of TRB cDNA were prepared using 5' RACE with UMI labels. Following a re-call of the 5' RACE reads, TCRdb has one entry per CDR3 protein and lacks DNA. This listing includes 50,000 to 60,000 distinct CDR3 sequences. The sequence came from a human donor in good health. Some clones in this sample may be carry-over from other donors' samples. Specimen: naive CXCR3- CD8+ T cells from blood. Subset denoted: CD45RO-CCR7+CD27+CD95- naive CD8+ T cells lacking CXCR3 (TNR3-). The chain has TRBV4-3 and TRBJ1-6; TCRdb picks TRBD1, but there is no DNA to check that call. CDR3 in amino acids: CASSQVGTGAYNSPLHF.